The rows below give T cell receptor beta chains drawn from one sample of a study of beta chain features in type 1 diabetes. Measured with immunoSEQ multiplex PCR; TCRdb has only the in-frame clones, and not every one. The table has 450,000 or so clones, around 10% seen once. The sequencing input was naive CD4+ T cells from blood. Receptor source: a young woman in good health. Both conserved end residues are trimmed from each CDR3. The order of the fields is V gene, clone size, J gene, CDR3 protein. Rows may omit the clone size; those that give it use once, few, many or a size class.

v_call: TRBV6-5; clone_size: .; j_call: TRBJ2-5; cdr3_aa: ASSYLDSQETQY
v_call: TRBV20-1; clone_size: .; j_call: TRBJ1-5; cdr3_aa: SAGGVPSQH
v_call: TRBV7-9; clone_size: .; j_call: TRBJ2-1; cdr3_aa: ASGAGLSEQF
v_call: TRBV4-3; clone_size: .; j_call: TRBJ2-1; cdr3_aa: ASSPILQGAGEQF
v_call: TRBV5-4; clone_size: .; j_call: TRBJ2-1; cdr3_aa: ASSFHRLIEQF
v_call: TRBV25-1; clone_size: .; j_call: TRBJ1-6; cdr3_aa: ASSVARGNNSPLH
v_call: TRBV19; clone_size: few; j_call: TRBJ2-7; cdr3_aa: ASSDRVRWDEQY
v_call: TRBV29-1; clone_size: .; j_call: TRBJ2-3; cdr3_aa: SVLCFLAVGDTQY
v_call: TRBV20-1; clone_size: .; j_call: TRBJ1-2; cdr3_aa: SAREGGYT
v_call: TRBV7-3; clone_size: .; j_call: TRBJ2-1; cdr3_aa: ASSLSGSTYNEQF
v_call: TRBV7-9; clone_size: few; j_call: TRBJ1-1; cdr3_aa: ASSPTRRTFEAF
v_call: TRBV5-6; clone_size: few; j_call: TRBJ1-1; cdr3_aa: ASSRDQGTEAF
v_call: TRBV9; clone_size: once; j_call: TRBJ2-5; cdr3_aa: ASSVEAALMGETQY
v_call: TRBV15; clone_size: few; j_call: TRBJ2-7; cdr3_aa: ATSREGKLGQY
v_call: TRBV2; clone_size: .; j_call: TRBJ1-4; cdr3_aa: AILGQLNEKLF
v_call: TRBV2; clone_size: .; j_call: TRBJ2-1; cdr3_aa: ASSGRDRGNNEQF
v_call: TRBV19; clone_size: few; j_call: TRBJ1-5; cdr3_aa: ASSLGTQPQH
v_call: TRBV28; clone_size: few; j_call: TRBJ2-3; cdr3_aa: ASSSGDTQY
v_call: TRBV4-1; clone_size: .; j_call: TRBJ1-1; cdr3_aa: ASSQIILTQAF
v_call: TRBV5-6; clone_size: few; j_call: TRBJ2-5; cdr3_aa: ASSSPQETQY
v_call: TRBV9; clone_size: .; j_call: TRBJ2-3; cdr3_aa: ASSGNLAGGQY
v_call: TRBV7-9; clone_size: .; j_call: TRBJ2-5; cdr3_aa: ASSYGEDSQY